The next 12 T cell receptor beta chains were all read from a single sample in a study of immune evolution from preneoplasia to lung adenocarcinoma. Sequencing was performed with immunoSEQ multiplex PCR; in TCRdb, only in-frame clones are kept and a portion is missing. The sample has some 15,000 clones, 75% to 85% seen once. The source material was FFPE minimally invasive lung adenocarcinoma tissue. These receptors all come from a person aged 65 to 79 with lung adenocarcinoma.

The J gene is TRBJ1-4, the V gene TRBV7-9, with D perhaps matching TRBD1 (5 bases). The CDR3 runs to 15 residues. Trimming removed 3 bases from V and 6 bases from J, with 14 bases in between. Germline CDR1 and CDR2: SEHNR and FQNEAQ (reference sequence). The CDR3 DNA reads TGTGCCAGCAGCTTGGACGGGGCGCGGGATGAAAAACTGTTTTTT. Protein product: CASSLDGARDEKLFF.

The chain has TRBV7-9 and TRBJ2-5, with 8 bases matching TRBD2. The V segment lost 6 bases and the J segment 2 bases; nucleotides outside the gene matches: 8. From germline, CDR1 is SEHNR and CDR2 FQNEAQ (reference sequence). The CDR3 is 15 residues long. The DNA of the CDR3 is TGTGCCAGCAGTCTTAGCGGGATCGGGCAAGAGACCCAGTACTTC. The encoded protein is CASSLSGIGQETQYF.

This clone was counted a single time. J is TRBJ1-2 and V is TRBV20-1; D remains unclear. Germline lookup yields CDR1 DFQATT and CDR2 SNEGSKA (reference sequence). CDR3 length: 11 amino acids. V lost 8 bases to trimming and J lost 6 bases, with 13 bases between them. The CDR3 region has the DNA TGCAGTAGGAGGACGGCGGATGGCTACACCTTC. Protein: CSRRTADGYTF.

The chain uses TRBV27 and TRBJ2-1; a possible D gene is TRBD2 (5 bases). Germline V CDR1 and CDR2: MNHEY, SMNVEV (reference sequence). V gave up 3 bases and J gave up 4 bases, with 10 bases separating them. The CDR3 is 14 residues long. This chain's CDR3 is CASSFRGTYNEQFF. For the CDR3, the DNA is TGTGCCAGCAGTTTCCGGGGAACTTACAATGAGCAGTTCTTC.

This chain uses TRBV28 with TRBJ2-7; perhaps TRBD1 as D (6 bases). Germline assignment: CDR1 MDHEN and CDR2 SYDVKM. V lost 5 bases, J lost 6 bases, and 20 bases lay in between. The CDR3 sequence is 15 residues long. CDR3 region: CASSLGQGRLGEQYF. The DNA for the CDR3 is TGTGCCAGCAGTCTGGGCCAGGGGAGACTTGGCGAGCAGTACTTC.

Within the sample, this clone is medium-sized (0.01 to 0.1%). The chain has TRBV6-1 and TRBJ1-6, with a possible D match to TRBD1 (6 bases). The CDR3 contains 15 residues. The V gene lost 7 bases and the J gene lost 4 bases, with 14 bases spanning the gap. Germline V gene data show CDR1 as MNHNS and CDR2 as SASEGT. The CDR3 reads CASNGGLEYNSPLHF. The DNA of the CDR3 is TGTGCCAGCAATGGGGGCCTGGAGTATAATTCACCCCTCCACTTT.

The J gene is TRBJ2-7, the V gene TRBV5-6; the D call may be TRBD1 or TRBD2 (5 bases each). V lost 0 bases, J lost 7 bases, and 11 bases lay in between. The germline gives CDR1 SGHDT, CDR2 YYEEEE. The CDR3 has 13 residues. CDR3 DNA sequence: TGTGCCAGCAGCTTGGTGGGGGTTTGGGAGCAGTACTTC. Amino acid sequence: CASSLVGVWEQYF.

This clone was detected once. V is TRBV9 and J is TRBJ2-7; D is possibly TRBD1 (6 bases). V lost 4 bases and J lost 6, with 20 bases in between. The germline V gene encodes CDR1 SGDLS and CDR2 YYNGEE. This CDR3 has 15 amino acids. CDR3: CASSPETGGVGEQYF. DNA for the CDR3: TGTGCCAGCAGCCCCGAGACAGGCGGTGTGGGCGAGCAGTACTTC.

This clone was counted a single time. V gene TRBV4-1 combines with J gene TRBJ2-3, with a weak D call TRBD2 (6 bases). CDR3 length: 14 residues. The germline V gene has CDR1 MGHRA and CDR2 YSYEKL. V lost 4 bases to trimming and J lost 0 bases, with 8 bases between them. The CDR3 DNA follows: TGCGCCAGCAGCCGACTAGTAAGCACAGATACGCAGTATTTT. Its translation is CASSRLVSTDTQYF.

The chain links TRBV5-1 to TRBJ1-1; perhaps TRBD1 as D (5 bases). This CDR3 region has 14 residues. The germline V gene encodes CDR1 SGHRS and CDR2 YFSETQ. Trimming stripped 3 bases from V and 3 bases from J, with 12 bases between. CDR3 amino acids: CASSWGGVYTEAFF. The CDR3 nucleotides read TGCGCCAGCAGCTGGGGGGGGGTTTACACTGAAGCTTTCTTT. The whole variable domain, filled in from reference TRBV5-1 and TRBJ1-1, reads KAGVTQTPRYLIKTRGQQVTLSCSPISGHRSVSWYQQTPGQGLQFLFEYFSETQRNKGNFPGRFSGRQFSNSRSEMNVSTLELGDSALYLCASSWGGVYTEAFFGQGTRLTVV.

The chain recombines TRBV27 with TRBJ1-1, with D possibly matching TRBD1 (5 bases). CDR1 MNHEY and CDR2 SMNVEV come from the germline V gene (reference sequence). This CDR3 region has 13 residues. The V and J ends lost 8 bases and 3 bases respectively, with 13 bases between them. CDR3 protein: CASLGPGYTEAFF. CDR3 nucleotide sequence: TGTGCCAGCTTGGGACCGGGGTACACTGAAGCTTTCTTT.

The CDR3 spells CASRQGQQPQHF. The CDR3 region has the DNA TGTGCCAGCAGACAGGGGCAGCAGCCCCAGCATTTT. The rearrangement uses TRBV6-1 and TRBJ1-5; 7 bases line up with TRBD1. Germline assignment: CDR1 MNHNS and CDR2 SASEGT. The CDR3 extends over 12 amino acids. The J segment lost 7 bases and the V segment lost 6 bases, leaving 3 bases of the junction unmatched.